The 8 T cell receptor beta chains reported below all come from one sample, sequenced in a study of PD-L1 blockade in urothelial cancer. The assay was immunoSEQ multiplex PCR, and TCRdb's table has in-frame clones only and misses some. The sample records 100,000 or so clones, about 91% being singletons. Material: PBMCs, obtained around atezolizumab (anti-PD-L1) treatment. The receptors were sampled from an elderly woman with urothelial cancer.

This clone was observed a few times. This rearrangement joins TRBV5-1 to TRBJ2-1; 9 positions match TRBD1. From germline, CDR1 is SGHRS and CDR2 YFSETQ. V lost 2 bases and J lost 7; bases outside the gene matches: 13. The CDR3 covers 17 residues. As DNA, the CDR3 is TGCGCCAGCAGCTTTCTATCCCGTCCCGGGACAGGGAATGAGCAGTTCTTC. It is translated as CASSFLSRPGTGNEQFF.

CDR3: CASSPGTGLISGNTIYF. CDR3 bases: TGTGCCAGCTCACCCGGGACAGGGTTGATCTCTGGAAACACCATATATTTT. The rearrangement links TRBV18 to TRBJ1-3, with 9 bases matching TRBD1. Germline loops: CDR1 KGHSH, CDR2 LQKENI. The V gene end was trimmed by 3 bases and the J gene end by 0 bases; junction bases not matched to a gene: 6. This CDR3 comprises 17 residues.

The chain couples TRBV2 to TRBJ2-1; D is perhaps TRBD2 (5 bases). Germline loops: CDR1 SNHLY, CDR2 FYNNEI. This CDR3 contains 13 residues. Trimming removed 0 bases at V and 10 bases at J, with 10 bases between. Here the CDR3 reads CASSEALVAEQFF. CDR3 DNA sequence: TGTGCCAGCAGTGAAGCGCTGGTAGCGGAGCAGTTCTTC.

The rearrangement links TRBV28 to TRBJ2-7; TRBD1 aligns across 10 bases. J lost 2 bases, V lost 6 bases, and 7 bases had no gene match. CDR1 is MDHEN and CDR2 is SYDVKM in the germline V gene. The CDR3 has 15 residues. The CDR3 sequence: CASSRGQGPPYEQYF. The CDR3 coding sequence is TGTGCCAGCAGCCGGGGACAGGGGCCCCCCTACGAGCAGTACTTC.

The chain recombines TRBV28 with TRBJ2-7; 16 bases map to TRBD2. The CDR3 has 19 amino acids. From germline, CDR1 is MDHEN and CDR2 SYDVKM. The V segment lost 2 bases and the J segment 2 bases; nucleotides outside the gene matches: 9. The CDR3 coding sequence is TGTGCCAGCAGTTTACTTCCTCCGGGACTAGCGGGAGGGACCTACGAGCAGTACTTC. It translates to CASSLLPPGLAGGTYEQYF.

The chain has TRBV6-1 and TRBJ1-2; 10 bases align to TRBD1. This CDR3 has 15 amino acids. Germline V lookup: CDR1 MNHNS, CDR2 SASEGT. J was trimmed by 4 bases and V by 2 bases; bases with no gene match: 4. Here the CDR3 DNA reads TGTGCCAGCAGTGAAAGGACAGGGGGGGGCTATGGCTACACCTTC. It encodes CASSERTGGGYGYTF.

The chain uses TRBV10-3 and TRBJ1-1; tentatively, D is TRBD1 (6 bases). This CDR3 is 15 amino acids long. With 3 bases removed from V and 6 bases from J, the gap between germline ends came to 17 bases. Germline assignment: CDR1 ENHRY and CDR2 SYGVKD. The CDR3 reads CAISDPRDTESEAFF. The CDR3 DNA sequence: TGTGCCATCAGTGACCCCCGGGACACGGAGTCTGAAGCTTTCTTT.

The chain carries TRBV7-2 and TRBJ1-5; D unresolved. This CDR3 is built from 16 residues. V lost 5 bases and J lost 1, with 15 bases in between. Germline V CDR1 and CDR2: SGHTA, FQGNSA. The CDR3 coding sequence is TGTGCCAGCAGCCCGAGGAGCCCCCGGAGCAATCAGCCCCAGCATTTT. Protein sequence: CASSPRSPRSNQPQHF.